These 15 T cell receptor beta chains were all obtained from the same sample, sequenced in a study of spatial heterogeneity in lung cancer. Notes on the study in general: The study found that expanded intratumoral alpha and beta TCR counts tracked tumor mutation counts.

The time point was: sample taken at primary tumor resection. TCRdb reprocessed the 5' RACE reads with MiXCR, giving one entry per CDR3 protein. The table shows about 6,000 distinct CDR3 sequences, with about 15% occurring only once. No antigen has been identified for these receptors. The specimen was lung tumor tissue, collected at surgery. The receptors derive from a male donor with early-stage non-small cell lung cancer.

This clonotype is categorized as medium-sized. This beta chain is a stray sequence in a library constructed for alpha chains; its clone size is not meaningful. The CDR3 DNA follows: TGCAGTGCTGAAGGACAGGATAGCACAGATACGCAGTATTTT. Translating it yields CSAEGQDSTDTQYF. This chain connects TRBV20-1 to TRBJ2-3, with 7 bases fitting TRBD1. Germline V lookup: CDR1 DFQATT, CDR2 SNEGSKA (reference sequence). The CDR3 totals 14 residues. Losses at the gene ends were 5 bases for V and 0 bases for J; bases not matched to a gene: 5.

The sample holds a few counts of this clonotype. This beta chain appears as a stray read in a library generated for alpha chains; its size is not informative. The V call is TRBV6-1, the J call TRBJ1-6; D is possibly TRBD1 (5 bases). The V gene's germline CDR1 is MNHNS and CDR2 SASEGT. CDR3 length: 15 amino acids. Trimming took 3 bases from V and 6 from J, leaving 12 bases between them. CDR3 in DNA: TGTGCCAGCAGTGAGGGGTCCAGGGCTAATTCACCCCTCCACTTT. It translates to CASSEGSRANSPLHF.

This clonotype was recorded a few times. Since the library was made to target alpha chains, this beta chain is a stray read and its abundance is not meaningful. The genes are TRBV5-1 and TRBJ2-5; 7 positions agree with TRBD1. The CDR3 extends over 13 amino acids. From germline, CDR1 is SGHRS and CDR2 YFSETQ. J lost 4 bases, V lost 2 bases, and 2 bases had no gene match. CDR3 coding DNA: TGCGCCAGCAGCTTAGGGGGCCCAGAGACCCAGTACTTC. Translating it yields CASSLGGPETQYF.

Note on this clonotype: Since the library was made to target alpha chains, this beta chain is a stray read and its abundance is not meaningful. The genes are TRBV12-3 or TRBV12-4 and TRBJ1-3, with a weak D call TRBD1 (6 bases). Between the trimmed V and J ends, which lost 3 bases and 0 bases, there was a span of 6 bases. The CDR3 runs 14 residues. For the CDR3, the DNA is TGTGCCAGCAGTTTGGACAGCTCTGGAAACACCATATATTTT. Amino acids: CASSLDSSGNTIYF.

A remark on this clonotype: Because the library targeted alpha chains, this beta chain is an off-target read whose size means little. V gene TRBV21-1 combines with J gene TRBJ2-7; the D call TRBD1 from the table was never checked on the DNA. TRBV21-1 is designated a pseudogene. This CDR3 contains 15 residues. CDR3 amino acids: CASSRPTRADYEQYF. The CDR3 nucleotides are TGTGCCAGCAGCAGGCCTACCCGGGCCGACTACGAGCAGTACTTC.

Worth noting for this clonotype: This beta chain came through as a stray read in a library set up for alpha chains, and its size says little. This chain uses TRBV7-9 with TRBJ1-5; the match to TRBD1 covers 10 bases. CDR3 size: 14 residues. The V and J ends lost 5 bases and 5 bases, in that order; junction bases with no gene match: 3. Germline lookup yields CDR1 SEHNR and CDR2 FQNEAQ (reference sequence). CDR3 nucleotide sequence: TGTGCCAGCAGCCCCGGGACAGGGGATCAGCCCCAGCATTTT. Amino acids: CASSPGTGDQPQHF.

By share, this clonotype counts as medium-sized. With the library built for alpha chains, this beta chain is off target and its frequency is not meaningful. CDR3 sequence reads: CASSPSGRGSHEQYF. CDR3 bases: TGTGCCAGCAGTCCGAGCGGGAGGGGGTCCCACGAGCAGTACTTC. The genes are TRBV12-3 or TRBV12-4 and TRBJ2-7; 10 bases are shared with TRBD2. V lost 5 bases and J lost 5; bases outside the gene matches: 9. This CDR3 is 15 amino acids long.

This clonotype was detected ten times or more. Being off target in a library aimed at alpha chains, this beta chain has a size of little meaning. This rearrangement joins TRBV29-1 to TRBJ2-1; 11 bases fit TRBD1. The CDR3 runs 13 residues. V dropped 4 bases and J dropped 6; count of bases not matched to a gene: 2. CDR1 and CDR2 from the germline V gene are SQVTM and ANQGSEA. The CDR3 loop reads CSVVDRGPNEQFF. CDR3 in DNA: TGCAGCGTTGTGGACAGGGGGCCCAATGAGCAGTTCTTC.

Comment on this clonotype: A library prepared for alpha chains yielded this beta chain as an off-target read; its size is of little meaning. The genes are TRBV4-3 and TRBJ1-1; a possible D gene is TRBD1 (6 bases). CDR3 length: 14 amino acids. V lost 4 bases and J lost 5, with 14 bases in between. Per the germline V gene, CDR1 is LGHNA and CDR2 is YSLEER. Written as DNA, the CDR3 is TGCGCCAGCAGCCTTAAGGGGGGTGTGACTGAAGCTTTCTTT. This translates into CASSLKGGVTEAFF.

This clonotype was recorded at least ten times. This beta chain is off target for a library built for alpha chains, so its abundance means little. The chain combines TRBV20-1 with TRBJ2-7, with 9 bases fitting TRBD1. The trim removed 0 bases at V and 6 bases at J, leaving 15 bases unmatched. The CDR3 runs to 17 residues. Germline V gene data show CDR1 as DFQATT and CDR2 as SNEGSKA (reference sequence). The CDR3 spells CSARDFGQGPSLGEQYF. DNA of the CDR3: TGCAGTGCTAGAGATTTCGGACAGGGGCCCTCTCTAGGCGAGCAGTACTTC.

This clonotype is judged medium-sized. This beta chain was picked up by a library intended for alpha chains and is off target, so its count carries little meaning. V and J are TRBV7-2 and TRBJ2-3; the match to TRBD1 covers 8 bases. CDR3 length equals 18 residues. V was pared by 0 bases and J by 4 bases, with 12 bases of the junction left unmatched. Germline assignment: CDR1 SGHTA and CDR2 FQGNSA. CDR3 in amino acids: CASSLALRAGGVADTQYF. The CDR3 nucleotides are TGTGCCAGCAGCTTAGCGCTTAGGGCAGGGGGCGTCGCAGATACGCAGTATTTT.

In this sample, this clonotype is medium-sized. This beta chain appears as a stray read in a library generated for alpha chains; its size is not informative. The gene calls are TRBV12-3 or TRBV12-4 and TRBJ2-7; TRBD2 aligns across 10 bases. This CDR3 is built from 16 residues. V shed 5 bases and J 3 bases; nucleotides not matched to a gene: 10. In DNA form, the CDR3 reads TGTGCCAGCAGTCCAGGGGCTACTAGCGGGAACTACGAGCAGTACTTC. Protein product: CASSPGATSGNYEQYF.

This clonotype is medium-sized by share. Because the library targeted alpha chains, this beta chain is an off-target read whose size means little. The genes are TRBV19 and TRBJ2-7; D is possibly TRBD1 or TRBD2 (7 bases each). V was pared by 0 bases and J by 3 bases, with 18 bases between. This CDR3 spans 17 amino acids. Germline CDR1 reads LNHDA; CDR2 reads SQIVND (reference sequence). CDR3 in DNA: TGTGCCAGTAGTATAGATCTGCCCAGGGGGGGAGTCTACGAGCAGTACTTC. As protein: CASSIDLPRGGVYEQYF.

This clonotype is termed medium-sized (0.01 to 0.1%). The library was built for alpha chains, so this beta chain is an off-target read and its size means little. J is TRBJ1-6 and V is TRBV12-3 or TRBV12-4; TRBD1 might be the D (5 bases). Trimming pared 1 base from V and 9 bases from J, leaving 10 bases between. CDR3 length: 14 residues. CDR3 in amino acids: CASSLEGLVSPLHF. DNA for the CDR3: TGTGCCAGCAGTTTAGAGGGGTTGGTTTCACCCCTCCACTTT.

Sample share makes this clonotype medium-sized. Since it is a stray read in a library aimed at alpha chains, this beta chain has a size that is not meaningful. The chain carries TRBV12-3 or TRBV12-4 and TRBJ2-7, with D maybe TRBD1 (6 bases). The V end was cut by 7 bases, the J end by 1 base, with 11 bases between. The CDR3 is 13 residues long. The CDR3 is CASNIRGSYEQYF. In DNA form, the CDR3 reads TGTGCCAGCAACATAAGGGGGTCCTACGAGCAGTACTTC.